A single T cell receptor beta chain is shown here with its context. Libraries were prepared by immunoSEQ multiplex PCR; TCRdb keeps only in-frame clonotypes and omits some of them. Here the sample spans tens of thousands of clones, about 88% being singletons. This specimen comes from a study of blood T cell repertoires in COVID-19. In the study overall: PBMCs, B-cell-depleted T cells, or T cells provided the cDNA or gDNA that made up the material.

V was clipped by 0 bases and J by 5 bases, with 12 bases between them. Germline CDR1 reads SGDLS; CDR2 reads YYNGEE. This CDR3 spans 15 amino acids. Sequencing input: peripheral blood. The chain couples TRBV9 to TRBJ2-1, with D possibly TRBD1 on 6 matching bases. This clonotype originated in a man between 60 and 75 years old with COVID-19, enrolled during active disease. The CDR3 spells CASSVATGPNNEQFF. DNA of the CDR3: TGTGCCAGCAGCGTAGCAACAGGGCCCAACAATGAGCAGTTCTTC.